By share of the sample, the clone carrying this TCR beta chain is large. CDR1 and CDR2 (germline): MDHEN, SYDVKM. Trimming removed 7 bases from V and 1 base from J, with 16 bases in between. The CDR3 runs 16 residues. These data originate in a study of circulating CD8 cells and anti-PD-1 response in melanoma. Each library started from about 15 ng of total RNA using the QIAseq Immune Repertoire TCR panel. TCRdb redid the calling of the reads with MiXCR, one entry per CDR3 protein. The repertoire has approximately 1,300 distinct CDR3 sequences, approximately 6.7% of them found once; the top ten carry roughly a sixth. From live CD3+CD8+TCRalphabeta+ cells, four PD-1 and/or TIGIT subsets were sorted.

This sequence joins TRBV28 and TRBJ2-2; D perhaps matches TRBD1 (5 bases). The sample was CD8+ T cells from PBMCs, taken at baseline or after one month of anti-PD-1 therapy (not recorded which). This clonotype was sampled from a human donor with melanoma. The CDR3 DNA is TGTGCCAGCACCTTAGGGGTTCTCCAGAACACCGGGGAGCTGTTTTTT. Translated: CASTLGVLQNTGELFF.